The count of the clone carrying this T cell receptor (beta chain) is one. The sample comes from a study of blood T cell repertoires in COVID-19. Study-level background: The study drew acute and convalescent COVID-19 samples from the United States, Italy and Spain.

The method was immunoSEQ multiplex PCR; TCRdb's version includes in-frame clones alone and lacks a portion of them. The table lists more than 200,000 clones, about 88% of them singletons. The V end was cut by 5 bases, the J end by 7 bases, with 12 bases between. The CDR3 sequence is 13 residues long. CDR1 MDHEN and CDR2 SYDVKM come from the germline V gene. The clonotype comes from a man between 65 and 85 years old with acute or convalescent COVID-19. The chain uses TRBV28 and TRBJ2-1; maybe TRBD1 (6 bases). Sequencing was carried out using peripheral blood. CDR3 residues: CASSRSGVNEQFF. DNA of the CDR3: TGTGCCAGCAGTAGATCAGGGGTAAATGAGCAGTTCTTC. Using reference TRBV28 and TRBJ2-1 for the parts outside the CDR3, the full variable domain is DVKVTQSSRYLVKRTGEKVFLECVQDMDHENMFWYRQDPGLGLRLIYFSYDVKMKEKGDIPEGYSVSREKKERFSLILESASTNQTSMYLCASSRSGVNEQFFGPGTRLTVL.